This TCR beta chain was captured in a study of blood T cells in healthy people across ages. The authors ran a second PCR of about 6 to 11 cycles using a sample-barcoded 5' primer and a J-beta primer mix. One entry per CDR3 protein, called by TCRdb with MiXCR from the 5' RACE reads. The sample lists roughly 700,000 distinct CDR3 sequences, more than 20% seen once, with 9.4% in the top ten. As to this clonotype: At one end, the junction sequence differs from germline, possibly due to a read error.

The sample was also linked to a second study, of T cells of mothers and their children.

The source of this sequence is a boy younger than 18 in good health. Sequencing was done on a sample of blood.

CDR3 amino acids: CSARLRPGLAGERGTQHF. CDR3 DNA: TGCAGTGCTAGACTTAGACCGGGACTAGCGGGGGAAAGGGGGACCCAGCACTTC. The chain links TRBV20-1 to TRBJ2-5; 14 bases match TRBD2. CDR1 DFQATT and CDR2 SNEGSKA come from the germline V gene (reference sequence). This CDR3 has 18 residues.